The next 3 T cell receptor beta chains were all read from a single sample in a study of blood T cell repertoires in COVID-19. The method was immunoSEQ multiplex PCR; TCRdb's version includes in-frame clones alone and lacks a portion of them. There are about 190,000 clones in the sample; roughly 80% occur only once, and approximately 12% lies in the top ten. Sequenced: peripheral blood. Source of these receptors: a man in his fifties or sixties who had recovered from COVID-19.

V is TRBV4-2 and J is TRBJ1-5; 10 bases are a match to TRBD1. The germline V gene encodes CDR1 LGHNA and CDR2 YNFKEQ. With 3 bases clipped from V and 5 bases from J, the junction kept 4 bases outside the gene matches. This CDR3 comprises 15 residues. The CDR3 region has the DNA TGTGCCAGCAGCCACACCGGGACAGGGGATCAGCCCCAGCATTTT. Protein: CASSHTGTGDQPQHF.

The rearrangement joins TRBV6-5 to TRBJ1-5, with D unclear. This CDR3 has 14 residues. CDR1 is MNHEY and CDR2 is SVGAGI in the germline V gene. The V end lost 11 bases, the J end lost 1 base, and 15 bases lay between the germline ends. This chain's CDR3 is CAGGLGISNQPQHF. The CDR3, as DNA: TGTGCCGGTGGACTGGGAATAAGCAATCAGCCCCAGCATTTT.

CDR3: CAISELGVDQGAQPQHF. Written as DNA, the CDR3 is TGTGCCATCAGTGAGTTGGGAGTGGATCAGGGGGCCCAGCCCCAGCATTTT. The chain joins TRBV10-3 to TRBJ1-5, with 8 bases aligning to TRBD1. This CDR3 comprises 17 residues. Germline CDR1 is ENHRY and CDR2 is SYGVKD. Trimming removed 1 base from V and 7 bases from J; junction bases left unmatched: 12.